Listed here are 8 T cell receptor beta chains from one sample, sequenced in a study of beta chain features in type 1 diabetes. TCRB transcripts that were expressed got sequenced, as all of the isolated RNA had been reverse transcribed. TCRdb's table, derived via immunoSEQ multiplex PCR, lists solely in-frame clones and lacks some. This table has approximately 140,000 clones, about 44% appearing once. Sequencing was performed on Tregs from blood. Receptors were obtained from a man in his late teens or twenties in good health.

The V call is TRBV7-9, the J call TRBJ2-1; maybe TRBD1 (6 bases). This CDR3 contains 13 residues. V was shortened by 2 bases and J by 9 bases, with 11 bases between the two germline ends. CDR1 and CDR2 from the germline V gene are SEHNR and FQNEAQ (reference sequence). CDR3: CASSLRGTREQFF. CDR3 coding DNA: TGTGCCAGCAGCTTAAGGGGGACACGTGAGCAGTTCTTC.

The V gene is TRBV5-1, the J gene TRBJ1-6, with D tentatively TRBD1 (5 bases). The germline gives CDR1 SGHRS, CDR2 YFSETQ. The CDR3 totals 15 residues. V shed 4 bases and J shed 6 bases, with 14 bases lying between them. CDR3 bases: TGCGCCAGCAGCCCCTGGATCGACAGTAATTCACCCCTCCACTTT. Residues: CASSPWIDSNSPLHF.

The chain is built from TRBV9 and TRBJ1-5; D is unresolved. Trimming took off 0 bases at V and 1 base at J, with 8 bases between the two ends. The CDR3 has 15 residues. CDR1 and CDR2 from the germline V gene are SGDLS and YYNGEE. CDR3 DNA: TGTGCCAGCAGCGTAGCGGGAGAGAGCAATCAGCCCCAGCATTTT. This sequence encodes CASSVAGESNQPQHF.

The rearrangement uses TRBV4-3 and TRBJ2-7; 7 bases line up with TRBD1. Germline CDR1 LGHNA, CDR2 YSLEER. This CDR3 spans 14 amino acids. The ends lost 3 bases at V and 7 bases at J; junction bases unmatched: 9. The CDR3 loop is CASSHRTGDREQYF. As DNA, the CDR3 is TGCGCCAGCAGCCACCGCACAGGGGATCGGGAGCAGTACTTC.

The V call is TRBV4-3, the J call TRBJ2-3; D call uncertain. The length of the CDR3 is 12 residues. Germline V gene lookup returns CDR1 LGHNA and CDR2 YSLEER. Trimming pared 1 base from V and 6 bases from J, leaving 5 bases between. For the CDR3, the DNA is TGCGCCAGCAGCCAAGCCGGGGATACGCAGTATTTT. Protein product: CASSQAGDTQYF.

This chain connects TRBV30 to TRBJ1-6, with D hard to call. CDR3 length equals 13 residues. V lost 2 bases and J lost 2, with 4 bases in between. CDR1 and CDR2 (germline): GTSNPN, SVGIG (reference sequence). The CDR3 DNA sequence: TGTGCCTGGAGTCAGGCCTATAATTCACCCCTCCACTTT. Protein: CAWSQAYNSPLHF. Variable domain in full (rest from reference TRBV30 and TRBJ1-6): SQTIHQWPATLVQPVGSPLSLECTVEGTSNPNLYWYRQAAGRGLQLLFYSVGIGQISSEVPQNLSASRPQDRQFILSSKKLLLSDSGFYLCAWSQAYNSPLHFGNGTRLTVT.

This CDR3 is CASSEAPGQIYGYTF. The DNA of the CDR3 is TGTGCCAGCAGTGAAGCCCCGGGACAGATCTATGGCTACACCTTC. This chain joins TRBV6-1 and TRBJ1-2; 7 positions match TRBD1. The CDR3 contains 15 residues. The germline V gene encodes CDR1 MNHNS and CDR2 SASEGT. The V segment lost 0 bases and the J segment 4 bases; nucleotides outside the gene matches: 5.

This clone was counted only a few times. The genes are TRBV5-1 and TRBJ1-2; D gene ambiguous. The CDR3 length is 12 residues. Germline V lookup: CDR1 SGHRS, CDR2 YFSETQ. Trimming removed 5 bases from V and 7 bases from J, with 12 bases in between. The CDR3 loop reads CASSPDTGGYTF. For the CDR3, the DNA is TGCGCCAGCAGTCCAGATACGGGTGGCTACACCTTC. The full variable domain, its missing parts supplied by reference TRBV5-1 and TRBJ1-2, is KAGVTQTPRYLIKTRGQQVTLSCSPISGHRSVSWYQQTPGQGLQFLFEYFSETQRNKGNFPGRFSGRQFSNSRSEMNVSTLELGDSALYLCASSPDTGGYTFGSGTRLTVV.